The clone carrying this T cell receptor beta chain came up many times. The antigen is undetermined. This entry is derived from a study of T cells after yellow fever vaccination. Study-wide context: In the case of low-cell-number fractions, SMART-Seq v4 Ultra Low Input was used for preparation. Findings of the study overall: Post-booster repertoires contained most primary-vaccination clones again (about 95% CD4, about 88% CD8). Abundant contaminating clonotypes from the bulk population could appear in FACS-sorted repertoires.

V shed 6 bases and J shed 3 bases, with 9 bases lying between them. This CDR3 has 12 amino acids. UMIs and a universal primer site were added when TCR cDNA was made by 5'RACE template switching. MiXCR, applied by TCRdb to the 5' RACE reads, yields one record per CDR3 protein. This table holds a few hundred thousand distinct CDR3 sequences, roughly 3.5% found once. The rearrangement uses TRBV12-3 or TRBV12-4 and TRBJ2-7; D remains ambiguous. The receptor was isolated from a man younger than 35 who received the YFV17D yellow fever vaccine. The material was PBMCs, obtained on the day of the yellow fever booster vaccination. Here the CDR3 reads CASSWASYEQYF. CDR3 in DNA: TGTGCCAGCAGCTGGGCAAGCTACGAGCAGTACTTC.